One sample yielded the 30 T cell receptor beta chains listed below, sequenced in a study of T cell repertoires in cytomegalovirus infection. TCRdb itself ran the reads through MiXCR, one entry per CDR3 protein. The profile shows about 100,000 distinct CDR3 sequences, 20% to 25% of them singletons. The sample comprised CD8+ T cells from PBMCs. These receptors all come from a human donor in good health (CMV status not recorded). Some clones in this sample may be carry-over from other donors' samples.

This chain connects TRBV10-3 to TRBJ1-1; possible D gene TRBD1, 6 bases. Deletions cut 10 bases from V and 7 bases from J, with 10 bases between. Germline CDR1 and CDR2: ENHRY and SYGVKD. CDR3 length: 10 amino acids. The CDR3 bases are TGTGCCACCCGAGGGGGTGAAGCTTTCTTT. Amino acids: CATRGGEAFF.

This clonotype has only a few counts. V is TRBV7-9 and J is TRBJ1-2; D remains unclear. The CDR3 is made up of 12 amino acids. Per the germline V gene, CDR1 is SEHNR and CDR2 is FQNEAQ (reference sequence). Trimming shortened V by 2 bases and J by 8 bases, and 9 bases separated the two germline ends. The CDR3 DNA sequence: TGTGCCAGCAGCTTATATGGGGAAGGCTACACCTTC. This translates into CASSLYGEGYTF.

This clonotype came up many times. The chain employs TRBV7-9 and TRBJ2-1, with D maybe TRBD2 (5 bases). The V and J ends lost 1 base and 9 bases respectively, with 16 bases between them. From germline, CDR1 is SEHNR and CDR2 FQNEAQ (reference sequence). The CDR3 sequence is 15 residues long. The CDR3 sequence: CASSLGPLGRGEQFF. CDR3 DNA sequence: TGTGCCAGCAGCTTAGGCCCACTAGGACGGGGTGAGCAGTTCTTC.

The CDR3 sequence: CASSQEQGRVAGELFF. Here the CDR3 DNA reads TGCGCCAGCAGCCAAGAACAGGGCCGCGTGGCCGGGGAGCTGTTTTTT. The chain has TRBV4-3 and TRBJ2-2; weak D call: TRBD1 (6 bases). The V gene's germline CDR1 is LGHNA and CDR2 YSLEER. The CDR3 runs 16 residues. The V and J ends lost 0 bases and 6 bases respectively, with 14 bases between them.

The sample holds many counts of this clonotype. The chain's CDR3 is CASSSLPNTGELFF. CDR3 nucleotides: TGTGCCAGCAGCTCCCTGCCTAACACCGGGGAGCTGTTTTTT. This chain links TRBV7-3 with TRBJ2-2; D unresolved. The V gene's germline CDR1 is SGHTA and CDR2 FQGTGA. The CDR3 consists of 14 residues. V lost 4 bases, J lost 2 bases, and 8 bases lay in between.

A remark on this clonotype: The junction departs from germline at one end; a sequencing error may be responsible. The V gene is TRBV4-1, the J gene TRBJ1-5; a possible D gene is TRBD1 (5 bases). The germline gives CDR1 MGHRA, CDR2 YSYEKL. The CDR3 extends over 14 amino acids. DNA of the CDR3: TGTGCCAGCAGTCAGGGAGATAGCAATCAGCCCCAGCATTTT. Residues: CASSQGDSNQPQHF.

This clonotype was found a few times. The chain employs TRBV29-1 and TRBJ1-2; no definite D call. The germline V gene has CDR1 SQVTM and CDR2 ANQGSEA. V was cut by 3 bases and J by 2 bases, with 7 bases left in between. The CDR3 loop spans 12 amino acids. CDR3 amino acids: CSVEDLNYGYTF. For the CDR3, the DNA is TGCAGCGTTGAGGACCTAAACTATGGCTACACCTTC.

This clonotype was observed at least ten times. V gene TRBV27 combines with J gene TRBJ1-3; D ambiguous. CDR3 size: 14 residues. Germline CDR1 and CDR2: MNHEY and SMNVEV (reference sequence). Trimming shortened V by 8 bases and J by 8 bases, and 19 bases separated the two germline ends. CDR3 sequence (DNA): TGTGCCAGCGGGCCCGGGTATTACTTGGACACCATATATTTT. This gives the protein CASGPGYYLDTIYF.

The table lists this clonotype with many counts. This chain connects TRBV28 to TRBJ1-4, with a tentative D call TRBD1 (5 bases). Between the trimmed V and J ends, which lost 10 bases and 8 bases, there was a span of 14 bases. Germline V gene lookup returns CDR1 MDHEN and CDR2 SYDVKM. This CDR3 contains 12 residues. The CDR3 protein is CATLSEGEKLFF. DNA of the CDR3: TGTGCCACCCTATCTGAGGGGGAAAAACTGTTTTTT. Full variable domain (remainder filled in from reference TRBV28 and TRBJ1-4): DVKVTQSSRYLVKRTGEKVFLECVQDMDHENMFWYRQDPGLGLRLIYFSYDVKMKEKGDIPEGYSVSREKKERFSLILESASTNQTSMYLCATLSEGEKLFFGSGTQLSVL.

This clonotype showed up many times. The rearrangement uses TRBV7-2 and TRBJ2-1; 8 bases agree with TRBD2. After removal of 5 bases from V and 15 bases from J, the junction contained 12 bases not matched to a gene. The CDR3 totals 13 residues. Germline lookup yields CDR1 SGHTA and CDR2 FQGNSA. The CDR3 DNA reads TGTGCCAGCAGCGTCGAGACAGCGGGGGATGCGTTCTTC. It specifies CASSVETAGDAFF. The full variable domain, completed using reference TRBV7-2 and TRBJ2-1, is GAGVSQSPSNKVTEKGKDVELRCDPISGHTALYWYRQSLGQGLEFLIYFQGNSAPDKSGLPSDRFSAERTGGSVSTLTIQRTQQEDSAVYLCASSVETAGDAFFGPGTRLTVL.

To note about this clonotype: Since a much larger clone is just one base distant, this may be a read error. The CDR3 here is CASSSITGQGFRPEELFF. Here the CDR3 DNA reads TGTGCCAGCAGCTCTATAACAGGACAGGGTTTTAGGCCTGAAGAACTGTTTTTT. The chain links TRBV7-2 to TRBJ1-4, with 8 bases lining up with TRBD1. Looked up from germline, CDR1 is SGHTA and CDR2 is FQGNSA. The CDR3 totals 18 residues.

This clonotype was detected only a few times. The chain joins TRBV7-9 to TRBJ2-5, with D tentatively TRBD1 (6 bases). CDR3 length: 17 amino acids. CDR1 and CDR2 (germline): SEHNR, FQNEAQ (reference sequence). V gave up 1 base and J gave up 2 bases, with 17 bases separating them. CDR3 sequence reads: CASSLDPLPRGQETQYF. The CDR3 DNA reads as TGTGCCAGCAGCTTAGACCCTCTCCCCAGGGGACAAGAGACCCAGTACTTC.

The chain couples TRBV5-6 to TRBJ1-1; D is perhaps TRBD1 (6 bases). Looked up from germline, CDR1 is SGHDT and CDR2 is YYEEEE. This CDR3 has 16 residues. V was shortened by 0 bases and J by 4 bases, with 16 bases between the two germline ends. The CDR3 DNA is TGTGCCAGCAGCTTGGATCCACAGGGTGTTCGCACTGAAGCTTTCTTT. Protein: CASSLDPQGVRTEAFF. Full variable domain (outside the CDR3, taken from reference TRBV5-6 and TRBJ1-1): DAGVTQSPTHLIKTRGQQVTLRCSPKSGHDTVSWYQQALGQGPQFIFQYYEEEERQRGNFPDRFSGHQFPNYSSELNVNALLLGDSALYLCASSLDPQGVRTEAFFGQGTRLTVV.

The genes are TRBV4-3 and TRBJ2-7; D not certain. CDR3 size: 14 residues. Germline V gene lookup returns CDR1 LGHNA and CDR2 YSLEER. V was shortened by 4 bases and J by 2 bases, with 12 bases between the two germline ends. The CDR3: CASSPSRETYEQYF. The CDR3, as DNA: TGCGCCAGCAGCCCGTCTAGAGAAACCTACGAGCAGTACTTC.

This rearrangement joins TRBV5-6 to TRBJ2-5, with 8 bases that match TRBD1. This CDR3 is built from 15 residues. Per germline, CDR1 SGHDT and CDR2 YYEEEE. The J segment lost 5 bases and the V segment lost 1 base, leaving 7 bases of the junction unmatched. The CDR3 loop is CASSLRGRGQETQYF. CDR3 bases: TGTGCCAGCAGCTTGAGGGGCAGGGGGCAGGAGACCCAGTACTTC.

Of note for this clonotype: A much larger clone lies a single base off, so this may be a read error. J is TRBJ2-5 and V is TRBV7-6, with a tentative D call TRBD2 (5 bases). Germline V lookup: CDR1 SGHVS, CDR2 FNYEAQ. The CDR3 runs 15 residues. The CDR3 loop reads CPSSLLAPIQETQYF. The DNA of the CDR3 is TGTCCCAGCAGCTTATTAGCGCCAATCCAAGAGACCCAGTACTTC.

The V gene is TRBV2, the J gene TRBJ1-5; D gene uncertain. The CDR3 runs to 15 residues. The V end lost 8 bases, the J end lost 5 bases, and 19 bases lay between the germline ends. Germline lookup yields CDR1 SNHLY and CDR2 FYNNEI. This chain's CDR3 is CASEAASTPYQPQHF. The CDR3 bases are TGTGCCAGCGAGGCGGCCAGCACTCCTTATCAGCCCCAGCATTTT.

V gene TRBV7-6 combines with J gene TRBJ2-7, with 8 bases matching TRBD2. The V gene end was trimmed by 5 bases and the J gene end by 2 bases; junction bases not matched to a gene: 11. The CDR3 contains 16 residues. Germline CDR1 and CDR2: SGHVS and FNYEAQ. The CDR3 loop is CASSARDAGGAYEQYF. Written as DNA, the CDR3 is TGTGCCAGCAGCGCTAGGGATGCGGGGGGAGCCTACGAGCAGTACTTC.

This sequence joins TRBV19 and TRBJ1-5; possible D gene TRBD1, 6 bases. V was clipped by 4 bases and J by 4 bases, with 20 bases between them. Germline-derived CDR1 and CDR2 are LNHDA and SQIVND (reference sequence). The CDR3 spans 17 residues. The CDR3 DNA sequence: TGTGCCAGTAGTACTAAAGGGGCAGGGGCCTTAAATCAGCCCCAGCATTTT. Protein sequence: CASSTKGAGALNQPQHF. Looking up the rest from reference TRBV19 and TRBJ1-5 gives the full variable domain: DGGITQSPKYLFRKEGQNVTLSCEQNLNHDAMYWYRQDPGQGLRLIYYSQIVNDFQKGDIAEGYSVSREKKESFPLTVTSAQKNPTAFYLCASSTKGAGALNQPQHFGDGTRLSIL.

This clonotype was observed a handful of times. CDR3 sequence: CASSIQGSSYNEQFF. The CDR3 coding sequence is TGTGCCAGCAGTATACAGGGGAGCTCCTACAATGAGCAGTTCTTC. This chain links TRBV6-5 with TRBJ2-1; 7 positions agree with TRBD1. The germline gives CDR1 MNHEY, CDR2 SVGAGI. The CDR3 length is 15 residues. The V gene end was trimmed by 5 bases and the J gene end by 0 bases; junction bases not matched to a gene: 4.

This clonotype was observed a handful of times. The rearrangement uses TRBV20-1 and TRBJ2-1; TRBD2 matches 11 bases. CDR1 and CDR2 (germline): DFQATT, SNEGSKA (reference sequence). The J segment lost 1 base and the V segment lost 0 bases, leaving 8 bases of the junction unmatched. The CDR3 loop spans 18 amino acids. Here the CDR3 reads CSARDSLAGGHSYNEQFF. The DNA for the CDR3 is TGCAGTGCTAGAGATTCCTTAGCGGGGGGGCATTCCTACAATGAGCAGTTCTTC.

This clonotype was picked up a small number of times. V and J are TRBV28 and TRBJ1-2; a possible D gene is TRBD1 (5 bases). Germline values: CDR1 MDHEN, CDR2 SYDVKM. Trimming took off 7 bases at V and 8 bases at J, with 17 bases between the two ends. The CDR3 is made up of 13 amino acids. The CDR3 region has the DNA TGTGCCAGCACCCTGCCGGGGCGAGAGGGCTACACCTTC. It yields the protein CASTLPGREGYTF.

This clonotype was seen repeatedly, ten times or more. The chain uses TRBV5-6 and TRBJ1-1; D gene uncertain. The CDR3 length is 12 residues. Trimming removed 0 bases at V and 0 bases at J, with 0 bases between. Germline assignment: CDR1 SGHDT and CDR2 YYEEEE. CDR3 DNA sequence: TGTGCCAGCAGCTTGGTGAACACTGAAGCTTTCTTT. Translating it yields CASSLVNTEAFF. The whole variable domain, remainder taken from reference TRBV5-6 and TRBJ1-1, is DAGVTQSPTHLIKTRGQQVTLRCSPKSGHDTVSWYQQALGQGPQFIFQYYEEEERQRGNFPDRFSGHQFPNYSSELNVNALLLGDSALYLCASSLVNTEAFFGQGTRLTVV.

The CDR3 sequence is CASSSNAGPHNEKLFF. The CDR3 nucleotides are TGTGCCAGCAGCTCGAATGCGGGGCCCCATAATGAAAAACTGTTTTTT. This rearrangement joins TRBV7-4 to TRBJ1-4; tentatively, D is TRBD1 (5 bases). Trimming shortened V by 4 bases and J by 4 bases, and 16 bases separated the two germline ends. This CDR3 contains 16 residues. Germline V gene data show CDR1 as SGHVT and CDR2 as SQSDAQ.

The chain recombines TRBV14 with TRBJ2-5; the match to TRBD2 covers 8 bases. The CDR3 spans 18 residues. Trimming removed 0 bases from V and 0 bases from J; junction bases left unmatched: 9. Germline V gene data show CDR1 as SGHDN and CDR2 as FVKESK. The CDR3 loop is CASSQDPGERGYQETQYF. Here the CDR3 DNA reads TGTGCCAGCAGCCAAGATCCCGGGGAGCGGGGGTACCAAGAGACCCAGTACTTC.

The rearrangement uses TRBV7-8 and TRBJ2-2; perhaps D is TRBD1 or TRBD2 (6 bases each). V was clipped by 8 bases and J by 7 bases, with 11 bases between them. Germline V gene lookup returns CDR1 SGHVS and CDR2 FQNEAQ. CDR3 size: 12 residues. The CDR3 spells CASGGRVGELFF. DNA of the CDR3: TGTGCCAGCGGGGGGCGTGTCGGGGAGCTGTTTTTT.

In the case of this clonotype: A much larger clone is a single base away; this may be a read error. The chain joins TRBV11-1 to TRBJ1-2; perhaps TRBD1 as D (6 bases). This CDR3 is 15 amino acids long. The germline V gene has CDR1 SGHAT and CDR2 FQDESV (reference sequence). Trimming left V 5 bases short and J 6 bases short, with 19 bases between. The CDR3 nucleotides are TGTGCCAGCAGCCTGAGGGGGATTATGACGGATGGCTACACCTTC. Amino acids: CASSLRGIMTDGYTF.

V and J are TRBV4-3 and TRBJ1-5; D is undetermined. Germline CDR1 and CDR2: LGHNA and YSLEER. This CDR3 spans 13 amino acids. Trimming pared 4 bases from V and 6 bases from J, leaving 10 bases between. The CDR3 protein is CASSRGWGQPQHF. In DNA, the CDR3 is TGCGCCAGCAGCCGGGGTTGGGGTCAGCCCCAGCATTTT.

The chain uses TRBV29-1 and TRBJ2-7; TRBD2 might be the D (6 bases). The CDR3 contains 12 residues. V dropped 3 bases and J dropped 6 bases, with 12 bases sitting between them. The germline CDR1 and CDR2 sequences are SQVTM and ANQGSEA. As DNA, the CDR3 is TGCAGCGTTGACGGGCCGGGGGTCGAGCAGTACTTC. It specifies CSVDGPGVEQYF.

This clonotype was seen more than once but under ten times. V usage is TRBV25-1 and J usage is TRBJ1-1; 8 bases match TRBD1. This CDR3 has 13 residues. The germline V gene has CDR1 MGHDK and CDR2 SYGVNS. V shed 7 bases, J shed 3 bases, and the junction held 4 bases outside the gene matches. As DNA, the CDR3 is TGTGCCAGCAAGGACAGGGTTTACACTGAAGCTTTCTTT. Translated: CASKDRVYTEAFF.